This T cell receptor beta chain was recorded in a study of T cell responses to AZD1222 COVID-19 vaccine. Worth noting for this clone: Its antigen is unknown.

TCRdb's copy holds only in-frame clones and misses some; the assay was immunoSEQ multiplex PCR. This sample has approximately 130,000 clones; roughly 87% occur once, and the top ten carry approximately 8.8%. General study points: The number of AZD1222 recipients seropositive at baseline was only five or six.

This receptor was identified in an adult who received the AZD1222 COVID-19 vaccine. Here the sequenced sample was peripheral blood, taken 28 days after the second AZD1222 dose.

This chain's CDR3 is CAWRPNTEAFF. The CDR3 region has the DNA TGTGCCTGGAGACCCAACACTGAAGCTTTCTTT. This chain joins TRBV30 and TRBJ1-1; no clear D gene. The CDR3 covers 11 residues. V shed 3 bases and J shed 2 bases, with 4 bases lying between them. In germline, CDR1 is GTSNPN, CDR2 SVGIG (reference sequence).